This passage covers 30 T cell receptor beta chains from one sample sequenced in a study of T cells in Graves' hyperthyroidism and ophthalmopathy. RNA transcripts were the template for amplifying TCR beta CDR3 regions. Initially, a first-round RT-PCR of the TCR CDR3 employed the HTBI primer set. From the multiplex PCR reads, TCRdb called clonotypes with MiXCR, one entry per CDR3 protein. The sample includes about 690,000 distinct CDR3 sequences, approximately 15% of them seen just once. The sequenced sample was blood. These receptors were taken from a man aged 50-59 years with Graves' hyperthyroidism.

This clonotype was picked up a small number of times. The rearrangement joins TRBV19 to TRBJ2-1; the match to TRBD2 covers 8 bases. The CDR3 length is 15 residues. V lost 8 bases to trimming and J lost 1 base; unmatched junction nucleotides: 7. Looked up from germline, CDR1 is LNHDA and CDR2 is SQIVND (reference sequence). The CDR3 region has the DNA TGTGCCAGTGGAATTAGCGGGACTTCCTACAATGAGCAGTTCTTC. It specifies CASGISGTSYNEQFF.

This clonotype has only a few counts. The chain uses TRBV2 and TRBJ1-1, with a possible D match to TRBD1 (5 bases). Trimming removed 9 bases from V and 6 bases from J, with 20 bases in between. Looked up from germline, CDR1 is SNHLY and CDR2 is FYNNEI. The CDR3 is 14 residues long. For the CDR3, the DNA is TGTGCCAGTGGCCGGGACGGGGGGGTTGCTGAAGCTTTCTTT. It is translated as CASGRDGGVAEAFF.

This clonotype was recorded at least ten times. The genes are TRBV28 and TRBJ1-1; D unresolved. The CDR3 runs 13 residues. The germline V gene has CDR1 MDHEN and CDR2 SYDVKM. V dropped 7 bases and J dropped 7 bases, with 16 bases sitting between them. The CDR3 sequence: CASTWREAGEAFF. In DNA form, the CDR3 reads TGTGCCAGCACCTGGAGGGAGGCAGGTGAAGCTTTCTTT.

This clonotype occurred many times. This chain uses TRBV28 with TRBJ1-4; TRBD1 agrees at 8 bases. J was trimmed by 5 bases and V by 3 bases; bases with no gene match: 2. Germline V gene data show CDR1 as MDHEN and CDR2 as SYDVKM. There are 14 residues in the CDR3. Written as DNA, the CDR3 is TGTGCCAGCAGTTTGGACAGGGCGAATGAAAAACTGTTTTTT. This gives the protein CASSLDRANEKLFF.

In its sample, this clonotype was seen many times. The V and J genes are TRBV18 and TRBJ1-1; no clear D. V was pared by 3 bases and J by 0 bases, with 8 bases between. Germline CDR1 and CDR2: KGHSH and LQKENI. CDR3 length: 14 amino acids. This chain's CDR3 is CASSPKTMNTEAFF. CDR3 bases: TGTGCCAGCTCACCTAAGACTATGAACACTGAAGCTTTCTTT. Filled out from reference TRBV18 and TRBJ1-1, the complete variable domain reads NAGVMQNPRHLVRRRGQEARLRCSPMKGHSHVYWYRQLPEEGLKFMVYLQKENIIDESGMPKERFSAEFPKEGPSILRIQQVVRGDSAAYFCASSPKTMNTEAFFGQGTRLTVV.

V and J are TRBV29-1 and TRBJ1-1, with D possibly matching TRBD1 (5 bases). The CDR3 is 12 residues long. V lost 4 bases to trimming and J lost 4 bases, with 10 bases between them. The germline V gene encodes CDR1 SQVTM and CDR2 ANQGSEA. Written as DNA, the CDR3 is TGCAGCGTTGCACAGGACGGCACTGAAGCTTTCTTT. Its protein is CSVAQDGTEAFF.

This clonotype occurred many times. This chain connects TRBV2 to TRBJ2-1, with TRBD1 matching over 7 bases. J gave up 0 bases and V 6 bases, and 5 bases lay outside the gene matches. CDR1 SNHLY and CDR2 FYNNEI come from the germline V gene. The CDR3 is 15 amino acids. In DNA, the CDR3 is TGTGCCAGCAGGTCCGGGACAGTCTCCTACAATGAGCAGTTCTTC. It is translated as CASRSGTVSYNEQFF.

This clonotype occurred a few times. This rearrangement joins TRBV7-2 to TRBJ1-4; D not certain. Germline lookup yields CDR1 SGHTA and CDR2 FQGNSA. This CDR3 contains 13 residues. Between the trimmed V and J ends, which lost 5 bases and 7 bases, there was a span of 11 bases. The CDR3 loop is CASSRSWTEKLFF. In DNA, the CDR3 is TGTGCCAGCAGCCGAAGCTGGACTGAAAAACTGTTTTTT.

This clonotype was seen a handful of times. The chain joins TRBV24-1 to TRBJ2-2; D uncertain. CDR3 length equals 14 residues. Deletions cut 5 bases from V and 2 bases from J, with 8 bases between. The germline CDR1 and CDR2 sequences are KGHDR and SFDVKD. In nucleotides, the CDR3 is TGTGCCACCAGTGCCGACCCAAACACCGGGGAGCTGTTTTTT. As protein: CATSADPNTGELFF.

The sample holds many counts of this clonotype. The chain combines TRBV12-3 or TRBV12-4 with TRBJ2-2, with D possibly being TRBD1 or TRBD2 (6 bases each). V was cut by 8 bases and J by 1 base, with 11 bases left in between. The CDR3 sequence is 14 residues long. The CDR3, as DNA: TGTGCCAGCCGAAGGGGGGTGAACACCGGGGAGCTGTTTTTT. It encodes CASRRGVNTGELFF.

This clonotype showed up many times. This sequence joins TRBV11-1 and TRBJ2-5; 8 nucleotides line up with TRBD2. The trim removed 5 bases at V and 2 bases at J, leaving 7 bases unmatched. The CDR3 has 15 residues. From germline, CDR1 is SGHAT and CDR2 FQDESV (reference sequence). As DNA, the CDR3 is TGTGCCAGCAGCAAAGAGGGACTAGAACAAGAGACCCAGTACTTC. Amino acids: CASSKEGLEQETQYF.

This clonotype has ten or more counts. The V gene is TRBV20-1, the J gene TRBJ2-1; 7 nucleotides agree with TRBD2. Germline V gives CDR1 DFQATT, CDR2 SNEGSKA (reference sequence). V lost 0 bases, J lost 7 bases, and 6 bases stayed unmatched. This CDR3 has 14 residues. The CDR3 DNA reads TGCAGTGCTAGAGATCGAGTCGGGAGGAATGAGCAGTTCTTC. Translation gives CSARDRVGRNEQFF.

This chain joins TRBV7-2 and TRBJ2-6, with D possibly TRBD1 on 5 matching bases. This CDR3 contains 16 residues. Germline CDR1 and CDR2: SGHTA and FQGNSA. The V gene lost 5 bases and the J gene lost 2 bases, with 13 bases spanning the gap. The CDR3 coding sequence is TGTGCCAGCAGCGCCCTCTTAGGGGCTGGGGCCAACGTCCTGACTTTC. Translated, it gives CASSALLGAGANVLTF. Combining the CDR3 with reference TRBV7-2 and TRBJ2-6 gives the whole variable domain GAGVSQSPSNKVTEKGKDVELRCDPISGHTALYWYRQSLGQGLEFLIYFQGNSAPDKSGLPSDRFSAERTGGSVSTLTIQRTQQEDSAVYLCASSALLGAGANVLTFGAGSRLTVL.

In its sample, this clonotype was seen once. This chain connects TRBV10-3 to TRBJ1-1, with D maybe TRBD1 (6 bases). Trimming left V 4 bases short and J 10 bases short, with 10 bases between. Germline loops: CDR1 ENHRY, CDR2 SYGVKD. The CDR3 contains 11 residues. CDR3 region: CAISGNRVAFF. CDR3 nucleotide sequence: TGTGCCATCAGTGGAAACAGGGTAGCTTTCTTT.

This clonotype was observed at least ten times. The gene calls are TRBV10-3 and TRBJ2-2, with TRBD1 identical over 8 bases. Germline CDR1 reads ENHRY; CDR2 reads SYGVKD. This CDR3 has 15 residues. The ends lost 10 bases at V and 4 bases at J; junction bases unmatched: 11. Here the CDR3 reads CATEAQGAGTGELFF. The CDR3 nucleotides read TGTGCCACCGAGGCGCAGGGGGCCGGCACCGGGGAGCTGTTTTTT.

This clonotype was seen only a few times. This chain joins TRBV7-9 and TRBJ2-7, with D possibly being TRBD2 (6 bases). In germline, CDR1 is SEHNR, CDR2 FQNEAQ (reference sequence). Trimming took 5 bases from V and 0 from J, leaving 17 bases between them. There are 16 residues in the CDR3. The CDR3 reads CASSRLEGTDSYEQYF. The CDR3 nucleotides read TGTGCCAGCAGCCGTTTGGAGGGGACGGACTCCTACGAGCAGTACTTC.

This clonotype was detected ten times or more. The rearrangement joins TRBV2 to TRBJ1-2, with D uncertain. CDR1 SNHLY and CDR2 FYNNEI come from the germline V gene. The CDR3 is made up of 12 amino acids. V lost 0 bases and J lost 4, with 3 bases in between. DNA of the CDR3: TGTGCCAGCAGTGAAGCAGGCTATGGCTACACCTTC. It codes for CASSEAGYGYTF.

This chain uses TRBV5-8 with TRBJ2-2, with 15 bases that match TRBD2. Losses at the gene ends were 3 bases for V and 3 bases for J; bases not matched to a gene: 6. Germline V lookup: CDR1 SGHTS, CDR2 YDEGEE. This CDR3 spans 18 amino acids. For the CDR3, the DNA is TGTGCCAGCAGCTGGGGACTAGCGGGAGGACCCTACACCGGGGAGCTGTTTTTT. It encodes CASSWGLAGGPYTGELFF.

This clonotype was counted between two and nine times. The chain recombines TRBV7-9 with TRBJ2-1; TRBD1 or TRBD2 may be the D gene (6 bases each). Germline CDR1 reads SEHNR; CDR2 reads FQNEAQ (reference sequence). Trimming stripped 5 bases from V and 3 bases from J, with 14 bases between. The CDR3 is 15 amino acids. CDR3 nucleotide sequence: TGTGCCAGCAGCGGGGGGCCCCCCGACTACAATGAGCAGTTCTTC. This encodes CASSGGPPDYNEQFF.

This clonotype has a count of ten or more. The chain recombines TRBV20-1 with TRBJ2-1; 12 bases are a match to TRBD2. The CDR3 length is 16 residues. V dropped 3 bases and J dropped 7; count of bases not matched to a gene: 10. Germline-derived CDR1 and CDR2 are DFQATT and SNEGSKA (reference sequence). The chain's CDR3 is CSARLAGGPASNEQFF. The CDR3 bases are TGCAGTGCTAGGCTAGCGGGAGGGCCTGCAAGTAATGAGCAGTTCTTC.

The chain carries TRBV9 and TRBJ2-1; D is possibly TRBD1 or TRBD2 (5 bases each). Germline loops: CDR1 SGDLS, CDR2 YYNGEE. Trimming pared 0 bases from V and 8 bases from J, leaving 12 bases between. CDR3 length: 14 residues. CDR3 sequence (DNA): TGTGCCAGCAGCGTAGAAGGGACGCAGGATGAGCAGTTCTTC. It is translated as CASSVEGTQDEQFF.

This clonotype was counted only a few times. The chain combines TRBV5-1 with TRBJ1-5; D is unclear. V lost 5 bases and J 3 bases, leaving 9 bases between the germline ends. The germline gives CDR1 SGHRS, CDR2 YFSETQ. There are 13 residues in the CDR3. The DNA for the CDR3 is TGCGCCAGCAGTGAGGATATCAATCAGCCCCAGCATTTT. It is translated as CASSEDINQPQHF. The full variable domain, its missing parts supplied by reference TRBV5-1 and TRBJ1-5, is KAGVTQTPRYLIKTRGQQVTLSCSPISGHRSVSWYQQTPGQGLQFLFEYFSETQRNKGNFPGRFSGRQFSNSRSEMNVSTLELGDSALYLCASSEDINQPQHFGDGTRLSIL.

The V call is TRBV18, the J call TRBJ1-2; no firm D call. CDR1 is KGHSH and CDR2 is LQKENI in the germline V gene. CDR3 size: 12 residues. The V end lost 2 bases, the J end lost 8 bases, and 9 bases lay between the germline ends. As DNA, the CDR3 is TGTGCCAGCTCACCAAATGATCAGGGCTACACCTTC. Protein product: CASSPNDQGYTF.

CDR3 nucleotide sequence: TGTGCCACCAGTGATCTGAATCGGGGTAAGAATGAGCAGTTCTTC. It is translated as CATSDLNRGKNEQFF. This sequence joins TRBV24-1 and TRBJ2-1; the D gene is possibly TRBD2 (5 bases). Trimming took 3 bases from V and 7 from J, leaving 15 bases between them. The CDR3 is made up of 15 amino acids. CDR1 and CDR2 (germline): KGHDR, SFDVKD.

This clonotype has a handful of counts. The gene calls are TRBV30 and TRBJ2-2, with a tentative D call TRBD2 (5 bases). The CDR3 has 14 residues. The V gene's germline CDR1 is GTSNPN and CDR2 SVGIG (reference sequence). V was trimmed by 2 bases and J by 0 bases, leaving 7 bases between them. The CDR3 DNA reads TGTGCCTGGAGTCGTAGCGCGAACACCGGGGAGCTGTTTTTT. Its translation is CAWSRSANTGELFF.

This clonotype was detected a few times. The V gene is TRBV25-1, the J gene TRBJ1-2; D gene uncertain. V gave up 4 bases and J gave up 4 bases, with 7 bases separating them. Germline V gene sequence: CDR1 MGHDK, CDR2 SYGVNS. There are 12 residues in the CDR3. CDR3 nucleotides: TGTGCCAGCAGTGGAGAGACCTATGGCTACACCTTC. It codes for CASSGETYGYTF.

There are many counts of this clonotype. This chain links TRBV28 with TRBJ2-7; D is perhaps TRBD2 (7 bases). Trimming removed 6 bases from V and 1 base from J, with 13 bases in between. Per germline, CDR1 MDHEN and CDR2 SYDVKM. The CDR3 loop spans 14 amino acids. The CDR3 bases are TGTGCCAGCAGAAGAGGGGGGGCGTCCTACGAGCAGTACTTC. It yields the protein CASRRGGASYEQYF.

This rearrangement joins TRBV28 to TRBJ2-7, with 8 positions matching TRBD1. The trim removed 7 bases at V and 6 bases at J, leaving 14 bases unmatched. CDR1 MDHEN and CDR2 SYDVKM come from the germline V gene. The CDR3 runs 15 residues. CDR3: CASTSPSGTGREQYF. CDR3 bases: TGTGCCAGCACCTCACCGTCCGGGACAGGCCGCGAGCAGTACTTC.

The chain has TRBV2 and TRBJ1-5, with D unresolved. The CDR3 covers 14 residues. Per the germline V gene, CDR1 is SNHLY and CDR2 is FYNNEI. V was shortened by 7 bases and J by 7 bases, with 17 bases between the two germline ends. The CDR3 sequence: CASTREPSSQPQHF. As DNA, the CDR3 is TGTGCCAGCACCCGGGAACCCAGCTCGCAGCCCCAGCATTTT.

This rearrangement joins TRBV19 to TRBJ2-7; 10 nucleotides agree with TRBD1. V shed 6 bases, J shed 4 bases, and the junction held 12 bases outside the gene matches. The CDR3 is 16 amino acids. Germline assignment: CDR1 LNHDA and CDR2 SQIVND (reference sequence). CDR3 nucleotide sequence: TGTGCCAGTAGCACCCTGGGACAGGGGAAGAGGTACGAGCAGTACTTC. Encoded protein: CASSTLGQGKRYEQYF. Filled out from reference TRBV19 and TRBJ2-7, the complete variable domain reads DGGITQSPKYLFRKEGQNVTLSCEQNLNHDAMYWYRQDPGQGLRLIYYSQIVNDFQKGDIAEGYSVSREKKESFPLTVTSAQKNPTAFYLCASSTLGQGKRYEQYFGPGTRLTVT.